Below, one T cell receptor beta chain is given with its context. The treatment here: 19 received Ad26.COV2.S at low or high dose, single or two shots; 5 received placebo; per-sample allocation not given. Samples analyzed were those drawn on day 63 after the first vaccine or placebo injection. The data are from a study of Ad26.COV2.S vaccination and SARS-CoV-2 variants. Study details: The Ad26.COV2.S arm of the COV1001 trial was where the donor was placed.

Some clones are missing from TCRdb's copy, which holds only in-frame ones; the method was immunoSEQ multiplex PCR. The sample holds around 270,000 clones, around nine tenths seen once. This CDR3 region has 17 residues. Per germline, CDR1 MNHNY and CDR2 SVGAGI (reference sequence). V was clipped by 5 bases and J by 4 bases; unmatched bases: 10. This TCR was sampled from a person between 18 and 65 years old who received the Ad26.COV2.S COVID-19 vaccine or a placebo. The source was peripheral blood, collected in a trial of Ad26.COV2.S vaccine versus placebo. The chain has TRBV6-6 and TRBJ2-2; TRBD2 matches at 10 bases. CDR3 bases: TGTGCCAGCAGTCCTAGCGGGAGAATCGGGGGCACCGGGGAGCTGTTTTTT. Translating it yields CASSPSGRIGGTGELFF.